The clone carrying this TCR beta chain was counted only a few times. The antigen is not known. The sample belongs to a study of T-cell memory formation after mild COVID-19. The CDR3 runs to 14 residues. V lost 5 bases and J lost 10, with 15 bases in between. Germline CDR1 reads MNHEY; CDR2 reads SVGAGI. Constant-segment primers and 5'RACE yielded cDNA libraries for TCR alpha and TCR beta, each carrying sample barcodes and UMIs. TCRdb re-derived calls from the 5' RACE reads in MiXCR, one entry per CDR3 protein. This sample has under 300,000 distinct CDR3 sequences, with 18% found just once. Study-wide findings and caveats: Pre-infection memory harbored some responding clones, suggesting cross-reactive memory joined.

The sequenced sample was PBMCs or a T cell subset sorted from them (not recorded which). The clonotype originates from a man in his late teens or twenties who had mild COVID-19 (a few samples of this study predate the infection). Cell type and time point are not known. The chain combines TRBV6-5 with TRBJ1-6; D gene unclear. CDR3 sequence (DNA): TGTGCCAGCAGTCGAGAGGCCCGCTGGTCACCCCTCCACTTT. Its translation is CASSREARWSPLHF.